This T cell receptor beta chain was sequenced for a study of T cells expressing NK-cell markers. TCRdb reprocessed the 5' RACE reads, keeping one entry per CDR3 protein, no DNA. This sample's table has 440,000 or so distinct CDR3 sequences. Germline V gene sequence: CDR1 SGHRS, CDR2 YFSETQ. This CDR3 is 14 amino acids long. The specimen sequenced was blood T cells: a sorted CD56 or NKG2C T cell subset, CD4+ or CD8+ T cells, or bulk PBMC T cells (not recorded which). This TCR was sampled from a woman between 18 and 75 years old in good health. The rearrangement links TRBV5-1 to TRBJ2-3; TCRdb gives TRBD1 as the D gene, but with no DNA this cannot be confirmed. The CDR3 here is CASSLDRGRDTQYF.